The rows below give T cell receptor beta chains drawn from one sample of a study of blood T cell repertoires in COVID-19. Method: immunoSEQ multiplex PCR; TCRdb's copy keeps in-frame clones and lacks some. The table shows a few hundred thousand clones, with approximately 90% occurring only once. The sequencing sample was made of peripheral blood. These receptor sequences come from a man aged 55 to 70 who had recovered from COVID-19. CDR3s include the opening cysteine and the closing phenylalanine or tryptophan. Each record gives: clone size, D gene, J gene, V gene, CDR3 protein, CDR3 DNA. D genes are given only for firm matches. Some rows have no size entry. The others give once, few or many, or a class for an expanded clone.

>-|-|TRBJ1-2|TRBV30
CACPFDFSYGYTF
TGTGCCTGCCCATTCGACTTTTCCTATGGCTACACCTTC
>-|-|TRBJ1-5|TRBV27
CASSSGLLNQPQHF
TGTGCCAGCAGTTCCGGACTGCTTAATCAGCCCCAGCATTTT
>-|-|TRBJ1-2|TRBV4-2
CASSQDRGRNYGYTF
TGTGCCAGCAGCCAAGATCGTGGCAGAAACTATGGCTACACCTTC
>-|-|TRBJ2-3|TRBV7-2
CASRRGPPTNTQYF
TGTGCCAGCAGGCGGGGGCCTCCCACGAATACGCAGTATTTT
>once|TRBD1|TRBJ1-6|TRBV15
CATSSTGGNSPLHF
TGTGCCACCAGCTCGACAGGGGGTAACTCACCCCTCCACTTT
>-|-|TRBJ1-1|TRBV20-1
CSASGREGLKIF
TGCAGTGCTAGTGGTAGGGAGGGTCTGAAGATCTTT
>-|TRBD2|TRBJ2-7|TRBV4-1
CASSQGAPGLAGSYEQYF
TGCGCCAGCAGCCAAGGGGCTCCGGGACTAGCGGGTTCCTACGAGCAGTACTTC
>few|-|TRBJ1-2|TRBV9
CASSVVTDYGYTF
TGTGCCAGCAGCGTAGTGACAGACTATGGCTACACCTTC
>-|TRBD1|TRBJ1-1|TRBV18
CASSPGQGALGTEAFF
TGTGCCAGCTCACCGGGACAGGGGGCGCTGGGCACTGAAGCTTTCTTT
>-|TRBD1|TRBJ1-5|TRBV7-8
CASSLATGGDSNQPQHF
TGTGCCAGCAGCTTAGCGACAGGGGGGGATAGCAATCAGCCCCAGCATTTT
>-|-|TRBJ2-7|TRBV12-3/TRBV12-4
CASSLRQTYEQYF
TGTGCCAGCAGTTTGAGACAGACCTACGAGCAGTACTTC
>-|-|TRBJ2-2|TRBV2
CASSARATSLTGELFF
TGTGCCAGCAGTGCTAGGGCTACTAGCCTTACCGGGGAGCTGTTTTTT
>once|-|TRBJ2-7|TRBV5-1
CASSLQISYEQYF
TGCGCCAGCAGCTTACAAATTTCCTACGAGCAGTACTTC
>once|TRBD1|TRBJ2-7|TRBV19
CASSISRDRAYEQYF
TGTGCCAGTAGTATCTCCCGGGACAGGGCCTACGAGCAGTACTTC
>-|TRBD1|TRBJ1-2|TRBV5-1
CASSYWDSDNYGYTF
TGCGCCAGCAGCTATTGGGACAGCGACAACTATGGCTACACCTTC
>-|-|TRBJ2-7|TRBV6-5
CASSYSPSGGAYEQYF
TGTGCCAGCAGTTACTCGCCGTCGGGGGGCGCCTACGAGCAGTACTTC
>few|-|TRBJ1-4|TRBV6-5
CASSSTFHGGNEKLFF
TGTGCCAGCAGTTCTACTTTTCACGGGGGGAATGAAAAACTGTTTTTT
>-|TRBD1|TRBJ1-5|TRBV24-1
CATSDPRTGVQPQHF
TGTGCCACCAGTGACCCACGGACAGGGGTTCAGCCCCAGCATTTT
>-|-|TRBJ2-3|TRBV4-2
CASSQLPSGSFTDTQYF
TGTGCCAGCAGCCAACTACCCTCCGGGAGTTTCACAGATACGCAGTATTTT
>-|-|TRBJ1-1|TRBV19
CASSTLPGSTEAFF
TGTGCCAGTAGTACCCTACCCGGGAGCACTGAAGCTTTCTTT
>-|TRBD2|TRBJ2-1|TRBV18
CASSTGLAGGPEFF
TGTGCCAGCTCCACAGGACTAGCGGGGGGGCCGGAGTTCTTC
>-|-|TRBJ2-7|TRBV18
CASSPLQRYEQYF
TGTGCCAGCTCACCCCTCCAGCGGTACGAGCAGTACTTC
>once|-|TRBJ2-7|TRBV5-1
CASSLRGRADEQYF
TGCGCCAGCAGCCTGCGCGGCAGGGCGGACGAGCAGTACTTC
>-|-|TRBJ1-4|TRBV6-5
CASSYSSARGEKLFF
TGTGCCAGCAGTTACTCCTCGGCCAGGGGTGAAAAACTGTTTTTT
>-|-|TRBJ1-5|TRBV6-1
CASSEAPTGRNRWPQHF
TGTGCCAGCAGTGAAGCGCCCACAGGTCGGAATAGGTGGCCCCAGCATTTT
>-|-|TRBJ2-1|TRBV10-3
CATDWGGAPGSSYNEQFF
TGTGCCACCGACTGGGGGGGGGCGCCGGGCAGCTCCTACAATGAGCAGTTCTTC
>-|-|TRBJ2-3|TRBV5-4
CASSHPRGPDTQYF
TGTGCCAGCAGCCACCCAAGGGGCCCGGATACGCAGTATTTT
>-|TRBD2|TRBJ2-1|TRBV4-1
CASKTFAGGSRNEQFF
TGCGCCAGCAAGACTTTCGCGGGGGGGTCGCGCAATGAGCAGTTCTTC
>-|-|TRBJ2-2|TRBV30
CAWRPAVGQELFF
TGTGCCTGGAGGCCCGCCGTTGGACAGGAGCTGTTTTTT
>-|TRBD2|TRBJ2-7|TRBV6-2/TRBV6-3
CASSDTSGGSYEQYF
TGTGCCAGCAGTGATACTAGCGGGGGGTCCTACGAGCAGTACTTC
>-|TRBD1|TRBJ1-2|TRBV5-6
CASSLKTGGAFQDGYTF
TGTGCCAGCAGCTTGAAGACAGGGGGCGCATTTCAAGATGGCTACACCTTC
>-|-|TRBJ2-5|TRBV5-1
CASSPGGETQYF
TGCGCCAGCAGCCCCGGAGGGGAGACCCAGTACTTC
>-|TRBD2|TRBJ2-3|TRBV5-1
CASSRTSGGQDTQYF
TGCGCCAGCAGCCGGACTAGCGGGGGGCAGGATACGCAGTATTTT
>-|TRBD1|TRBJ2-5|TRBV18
CASSPLVLTGASETQYF
TGTGCCAGCTCACCGCTTGTGTTGACAGGGGCCTCTGAGACCCAGTACTTC
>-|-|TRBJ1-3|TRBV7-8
CASSLTGSGNTIYF
TGTGCCAGCAGCTTGACAGGTTCTGGAAACACCATATATTTT
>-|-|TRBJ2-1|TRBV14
CASSPQRAPSEQFF
TGTGCCAGCAGCCCCCAGCGGGCCCCAAGCGAGCAGTTCTTC
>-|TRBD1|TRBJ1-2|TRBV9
CASSVGTGLGGSYGYTF
TGTGCCAGCAGCGTAGGGACAGGGCTGGGGGGAAGCTATGGCTACACCTTC
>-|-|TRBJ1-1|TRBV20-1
CSASYKSEAFF
TGCAGTGCTAGTTATAAGAGTGAAGCTTTCTTT
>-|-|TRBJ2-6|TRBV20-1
CSAAGANVLTF
TGCAGTGCCGCGGGGGCCAACGTCCTGACTTTC
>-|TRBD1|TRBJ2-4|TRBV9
CASSRTGWVKNIQYF
TGTGCCAGCAGCCGGACAGGGTGGGTCAAAAACATTCAGTACTTC
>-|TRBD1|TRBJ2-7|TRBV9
CASSVDFSGQQGEQYF
TGTGCCAGCAGCGTGGATTTTTCGGGACAGCAGGGCGAGCAGTACTTC
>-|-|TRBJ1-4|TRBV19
CASTGGQGGEKLFF
TGTGCCAGTACAGGTGGGCAGGGAGGTGAAAAACTGTTTTTT
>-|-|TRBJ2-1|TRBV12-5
CASGVTVNEQFF
TGTGCTAGTGGTGTGACAGTCAATGAGCAGTTCTTC
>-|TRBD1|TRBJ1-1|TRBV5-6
CASNPTGFTEAFF
TGTGCCAGCAACCCGACAGGGTTCACTGAAGCTTTCTTT
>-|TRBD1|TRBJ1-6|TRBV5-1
CASSPGTEYSPLHF
TGCGCCAGCAGCCCCGGGACAGAGTATTCACCCCTCCACTTT
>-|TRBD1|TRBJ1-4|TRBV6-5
CASGDRGEKLFF
TGTGCCAGCGGGGACAGGGGTGAAAAACTGTTTTTT
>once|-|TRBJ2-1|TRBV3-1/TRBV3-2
CASSQEGRGFLGNEQFF
TGTGCCAGCAGCCAAGAGGGCAGGGGCTTTCTAGGCAATGAGCAGTTCTTC
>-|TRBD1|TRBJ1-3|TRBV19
CASSPTDRGGGNTIYF
TGTGCCAGTAGTCCGACGGACAGGGGCGGCGGAAACACCATATATTTT
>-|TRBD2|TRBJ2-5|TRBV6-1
CASSESSGGARQTQYF
TGTGCCAGCAGTGAAAGCAGCGGGGGGGCCCGGCAGACCCAGTACTTC
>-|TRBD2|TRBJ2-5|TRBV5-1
CASSPAALAGGSATQYF
TGCGCCAGCAGCCCTGCGGCCCTAGCGGGGGGGTCGGCGACCCAGTACTTC
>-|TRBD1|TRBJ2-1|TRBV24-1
CATSDFPGTGDNEQFF
TGTGCCACCAGTGATTTTCCCGGGACAGGGGACAATGAGCAGTTCTTC
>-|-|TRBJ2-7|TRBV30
CAWNLRRGYEQYF
TGTGCCTGGAATCTCCGGCGGGGCTACGAGCAGTACTTC
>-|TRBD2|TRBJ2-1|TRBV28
CASSSRDYLYNEQFF
TGTGCCAGCAGTTCCCGGGACTACCTCTACAATGAGCAGTTCTTC
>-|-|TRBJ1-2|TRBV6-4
CASRDPQGSYGYTF
TGTGCCAGCAGGGATCCTCAGGGATCCTATGGCTACACCTTC